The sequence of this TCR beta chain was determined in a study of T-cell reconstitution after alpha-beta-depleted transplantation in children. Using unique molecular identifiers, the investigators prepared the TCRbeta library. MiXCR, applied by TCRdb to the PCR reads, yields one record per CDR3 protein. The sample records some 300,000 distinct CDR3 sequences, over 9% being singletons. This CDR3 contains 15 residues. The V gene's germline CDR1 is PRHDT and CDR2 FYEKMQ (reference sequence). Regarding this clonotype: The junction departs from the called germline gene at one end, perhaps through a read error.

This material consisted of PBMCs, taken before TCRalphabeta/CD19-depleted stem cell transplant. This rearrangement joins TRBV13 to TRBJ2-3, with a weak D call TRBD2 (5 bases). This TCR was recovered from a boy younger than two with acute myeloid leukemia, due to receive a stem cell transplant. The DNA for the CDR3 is TGTGCCAGCGGCTTAGAGGGTCGGGGCACAGATACGCAGTATTTT. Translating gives CASGLEGRGTDTQYF.